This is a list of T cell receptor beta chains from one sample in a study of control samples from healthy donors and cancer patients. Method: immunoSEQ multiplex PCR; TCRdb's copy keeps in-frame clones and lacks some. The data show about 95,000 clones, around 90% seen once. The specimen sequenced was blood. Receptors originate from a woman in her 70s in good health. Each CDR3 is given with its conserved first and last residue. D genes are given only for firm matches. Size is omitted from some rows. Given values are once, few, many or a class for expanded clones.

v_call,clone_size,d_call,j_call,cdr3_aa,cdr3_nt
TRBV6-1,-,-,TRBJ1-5,CASSEAGSQPQHF,TGTGCCAGCAGTGAAGCAGGTTCTCAGCCCCAGCATTTT
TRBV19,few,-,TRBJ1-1,CASSNRRSPTEAFF,TGTGCCAGTAGTAATAGAAGGAGCCCCACTGAAGCTTTCTTT
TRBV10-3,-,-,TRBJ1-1,CATSGGAGTEAFF,TGTGCCACCTCCGGTGGGGCCGGCACTGAAGCTTTCTTT
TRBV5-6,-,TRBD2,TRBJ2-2,CASSLAGGRTGELFF,TGTGCCAGCAGCTTGGCGGGGGGGCGCACCGGGGAGCTGTTTTTT
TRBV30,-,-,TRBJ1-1,CAWSGTGGLNTEAFF,TGTGCCTGGAGTGGAACGGGGGGCTTGAACACTGAAGCTTTCTTT
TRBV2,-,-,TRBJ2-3,CASSQNSVRGTDTQYF,TGTGCCAGCAGTCAAAACAGCGTGCGGGGCACAGATACGCAGTATTTT
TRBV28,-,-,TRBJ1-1,CASSLLGDTEAFF,TGTGCCAGCAGTTTACTGGGGGACACTGAAGCTTTCTTT
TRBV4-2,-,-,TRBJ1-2,CASSQEWDGYGYTF,TGTGCCAGCAGCCAAGAGTGGGACGGCTATGGCTACACCTTC
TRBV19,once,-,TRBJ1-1,CASSIGVRGLAEAFF,TGTGCCAGTAGTATAGGCGTCAGGGGATTGGCTGAAGCTTTCTTT
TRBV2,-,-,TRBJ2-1,CASRRVNNEQFF,TGTGCCAGCAGAAGGGTTAACAATGAGCAGTTCTTC
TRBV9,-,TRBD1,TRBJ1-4,CASSVGTGGAEKLFF,TGTGCCAGCAGCGTCGGGACAGGGGGAGCTGAAAAACTGTTTTTT
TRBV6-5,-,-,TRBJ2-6,CASSYQGVSGANVLTF,TGTGCCAGCAGTTACCAGGGAGTCTCTGGGGCCAACGTCCTGACTTTC
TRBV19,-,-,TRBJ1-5,CASSLGFQPQHF,TGTGCCAGTAGTCTCGGTTTTCAGCCCCAGCATTTT
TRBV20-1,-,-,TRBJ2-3,CSASGGIDTQYF,TGCAGTGCTAGTGGGGGGATAGATACGCAGTATTTT
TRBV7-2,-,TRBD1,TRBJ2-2,CASSLVGTGLGELFF,TGTGCCAGCAGCTTAGTCGGGACAGGTCTCGGGGAGCTGTTTTTT
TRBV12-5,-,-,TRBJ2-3,CASAPTEADTQYF,TGTGCTAGTGCCCCTACAGAAGCAGATACGCAGTATTTT
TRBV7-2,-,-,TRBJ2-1,CASSVLGLPVNEQFF,TGTGCCAGCAGCGTACTGGGACTGCCCGTCAATGAGCAGTTCTTC
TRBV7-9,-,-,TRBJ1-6,CASSLAEALHSPLHF,TGTGCCAGCAGCTTAGCGGAGGCTCTCCATTCACCCCTCCACTTT
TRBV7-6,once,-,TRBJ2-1,CASSSYMDPYNEQFF,TGTGCCAGCAGCTCCTATATGGATCCCTACAATGAGCAGTTCTTC
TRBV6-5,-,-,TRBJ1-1,CASTRGAHPNTEAFF,TGTGCCAGCACCCGGGGCGCCCACCCGAACACTGAAGCTTTCTTT
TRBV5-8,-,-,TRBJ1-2,CASSLHRETYGYTF,TGTGCCAGCAGCTTACATCGGGAGACCTATGGCTACACCTTC
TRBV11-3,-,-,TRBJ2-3,CASSKDFTDTQYF,TGTGCCAGCTCCAAGGACTTCACAGATACGCAGTATTTT
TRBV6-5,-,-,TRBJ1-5,CASTGGGGSQPQHF,TGTGCCAGCACCGGGGGCGGGGGCAGCCAGCCCCAGCATTTT
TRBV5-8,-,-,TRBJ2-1,CASSLSGGSNNEQFF,TGTGCCAGCAGCCTTTCCGGTGGTTCTAACAATGAGCAGTTCTTC
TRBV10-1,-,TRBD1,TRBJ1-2,CASSDMSNPDREAYGYTF,TGCGCCAGCAGTGATATGTCGAACCCAGACAGGGAAGCCTATGGCTACACCTTC
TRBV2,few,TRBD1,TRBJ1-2,CASSGTGQNYGYTF,TGTGCCAGCAGTGGGACAGGGCAAAACTATGGCTACACCTTC
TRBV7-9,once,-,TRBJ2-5,CASSLGSGMGTQYF,TGTGCCAGCAGCTTGGGCAGTGGTATGGGGACCCAGTACTTC
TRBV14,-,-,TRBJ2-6,CASSSFSGANVLTF,TGTGCCAGCAGCAGTTTCTCTGGGGCCAACGTCCTGACTTTC
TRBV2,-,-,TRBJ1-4,CASSGGQIELFF,TGTGCCAGCAGTGGCGGACAGATCGAACTGTTTTTT
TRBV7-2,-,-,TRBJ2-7,CASSSLQGTYEQYF,TGTGCCAGCAGCTCCTTGCAGGGTACCTACGAGCAGTACTTC
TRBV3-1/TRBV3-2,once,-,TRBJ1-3,CASSQDRSRVSGNTIYF,TGTGCCAGCAGCCAAGACCGTAGCAGGGTTTCTGGAAACACCATATATTTT
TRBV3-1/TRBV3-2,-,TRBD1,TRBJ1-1,CASSSRTGGGHGEAFF,TGTGCCAGCAGCTCCAGGACAGGGGGCGGCCACGGTGAAGCTTTCTTT
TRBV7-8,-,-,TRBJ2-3,CASSRSGGGTDTQYF,TGTGCCAGCAGCCGTAGCGGAGGGGGGACAGATACGCAGTATTTT
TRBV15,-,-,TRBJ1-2,CATSRDRAGQGYGYTF,TGTGCCACCAGCAGAGATCGGGCAGGTCAGGGCTATGGCTACACCTTC
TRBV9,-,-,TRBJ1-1,CASSRGLSEGDTEAFF,TGTGCCAGCAGCAGAGGACTCTCAGAAGGAGACACTGAAGCTTTCTTT
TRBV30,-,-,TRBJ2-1,CAWSVPWDGPNEQFF,TGTGCCTGGAGTGTACCGTGGGACGGCCCCAATGAGCAGTTCTTC
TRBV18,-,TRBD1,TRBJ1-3,CASSPGGQGGNTIYF,TGTGCCAGCTCACCTGGGGGACAGGGTGGAAACACCATATATTTT
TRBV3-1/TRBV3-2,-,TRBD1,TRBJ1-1,CASSQIGTGDNTEAFF,TGTGCCAGCAGCCAAATTGGGACAGGGGATAACACTGAAGCTTTCTTT
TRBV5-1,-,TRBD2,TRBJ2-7,CASSLERGGYEQYF,TGCGCCAGCAGCTTGGAGAGGGGAGGGTACGAGCAGTACTTC
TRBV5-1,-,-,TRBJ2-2,CASSLDVAGSTGELFF,TGCGCCAGCAGCTTGGATGTAGCAGGGTCCACCGGGGAGCTGTTTTTT
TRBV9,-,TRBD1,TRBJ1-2,CASSAGPRDSSNYGYTF,TGTGCCAGCAGCGCCGGTCCCCGGGACAGTAGTAACTATGGCTACACCTTC
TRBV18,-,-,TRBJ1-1,CASSPTWGTEAFF,TGTGCCAGCTCACCAACCTGGGGGACTGAAGCTTTCTTT
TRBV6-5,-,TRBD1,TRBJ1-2,CASQGQGVRYGYTF,TGTGCCAGTCAGGGACAGGGTGTCCGATATGGCTACACCTTC
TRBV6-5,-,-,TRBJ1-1,CASVGSGGAFF,TGTGCCAGCGTCGGTTCGGGGGGAGCTTTCTTT
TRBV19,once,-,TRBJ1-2,CASTGGLGQSDGYTF,TGTGCCAGTACCGGAGGGTTGGGTCAGTCCGATGGCTACACCTTC
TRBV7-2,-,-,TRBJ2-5,CASSFGRQETQYF,TGTGCCAGCAGCTTCGGGCGGCAAGAGACCCAGTACTTC
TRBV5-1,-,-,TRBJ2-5,CASSNLDTQETQYF,TGCGCCAGCAGCAATCTGGACACCCAAGAGACCCAGTACTTC
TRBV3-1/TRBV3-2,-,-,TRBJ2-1,CASSQVLESGAQFF,TGTGCCAGCAGCCAAGTTTTGGAATCAGGCGCGCAGTTCTTC
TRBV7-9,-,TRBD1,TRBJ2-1,CASRDRGGDEQFF,TGTGCCAGCCGGGACAGGGGTGGGGATGAGCAGTTCTTC
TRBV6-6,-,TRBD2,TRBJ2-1,CASSHGSGAYNEQFF,TGTGCCAGCAGTCACGGCAGCGGGGCTTACAATGAGCAGTTCTTC
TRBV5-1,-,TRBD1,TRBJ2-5,CASSPGTAVETQYF,TGCGCCAGCAGCCCCGGGACAGCCGTAGAGACCCAGTACTTC
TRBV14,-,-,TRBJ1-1,CASSRTRGNTEAFF,TGTGCCAGCAGCCGCACCAGAGGGAACACTGAAGCTTTCTTT